A selection of T cell receptor beta chains follows, all from one sample in a study of T cells in Graves' hyperthyroidism and ophthalmopathy. TCRdb called the multiplex PCR reads again in MiXCR, with one record for every CDR3 protein. The sample consists of some 580,000 distinct CDR3 sequences, approximately 16% of them appearing once. Sequencing was performed on blood. The receptor set was obtained from a woman aged 40 to 49 with Graves' ophthalmopathy. CDR3s include the opening cysteine and the closing phenylalanine or tryptophan. Each record gives: clone size, V gene, J gene, D gene, CDR3 protein, CDR3 DNA. D genes are given only for firm matches. The listing skips clone size in some rows; elsewhere it reads once, few, many or a size class.

abundance: many; v_gene: TRBV20-1; j_gene: TRBJ2-3; d_gene: TRBD1; CDR3aa: CSGWGPGQGEADTQYF; CDR3nt: TGCAGTGGGTGGGGCCCAGGACAGGGGGAGGCAGATACGCAGTATTTT
abundance: many; v_gene: TRBV6-1; j_gene: TRBJ1-1; d_gene: NA; CDR3aa: CASSIKGWGTEAFF; CDR3nt: TGTGCCAGCTCAATAAAGGGGTGGGGCACTGAAGCTTTCTTT
abundance: NA; v_gene: TRBV7-9; j_gene: TRBJ2-1; d_gene: NA; CDR3aa: CASSPRGTYNEQFF; CDR3nt: TGTGCCAGCAGCCCCAGGGGGACTTACAATGAGCAGTTCTTC
abundance: few; v_gene: TRBV7-7; j_gene: TRBJ2-5; d_gene: NA; CDR3aa: CASSPNHQETQYF; CDR3nt: TGTGCTAGCAGCCCAAACCACCAAGAGACCCAGTACTTC
abundance: many; v_gene: TRBV3-1; j_gene: TRBJ2-1; d_gene: NA; CDR3aa: CASSQVKNEQFF; CDR3nt: TGTGCCAGCAGCCAAGTTAAAAATGAGCAGTTCTTC
abundance: few; v_gene: TRBV5-6; j_gene: TRBJ1-5; d_gene: NA; CDR3aa: CASSLWGSSNQPQHF; CDR3nt: TGTGCCAGCAGCCTATGGGGGAGTAGCAATCAGCCCCAGCATTTT
abundance: NA; v_gene: TRBV4-1; j_gene: TRBJ2-3; d_gene: TRBD2; CDR3aa: CASSQDPRLAGRTDTQYF; CDR3nt: TGCGCCAGCAGCCAAGATCCCCGACTAGCGGGACGCACAGATACGCAGTATTTT
abundance: NA; v_gene: TRBV19; j_gene: TRBJ2-1; d_gene: TRBD2; CDR3aa: CASSILLAGHNEQFF; CDR3nt: TGTGCCAGTAGTATACTACTAGCGGGGCACAATGAGCAGTTCTTC
abundance: many; v_gene: TRBV28; j_gene: TRBJ2-5; d_gene: NA; CDR3aa: CASSLASLETQYF; CDR3nt: TGTGCCAGCAGTTTAGCGTCCTTAGAGACCCAGTACTTC
abundance: many; v_gene: TRBV7-9; j_gene: TRBJ1-1; d_gene: NA; CDR3aa: CASSLPHTEAFF; CDR3nt: TGTGCCAGCAGCTTACCTCACACTGAAGCTTTCTTT
abundance: few; v_gene: TRBV19; j_gene: TRBJ1-1; d_gene: NA; CDR3aa: CASSIQDEAFF; CDR3nt: TGTGCCAGTAGTATTCAAGATGAAGCTTTCTTT
abundance: NA; v_gene: TRBV6-2/TRBV6-3; j_gene: TRBJ1-1; d_gene: TRBD1; CDR3aa: CASSFLTGATMNTEAFF; CDR3nt: TGTGCCAGCAGTTTCTTGACAGGGGCCACGATGAACACTGAAGCTTTCTTT
abundance: many; v_gene: TRBV2; j_gene: TRBJ2-5; d_gene: NA; CDR3aa: CARDEVETQYF; CDR3nt: TGTGCCAGGGACGAGGTGGAGACCCAGTACTTC
abundance: NA; v_gene: TRBV20-1; j_gene: TRBJ2-7; d_gene: TRBD1; CDR3aa: CSAQGQGLYEQYF; CDR3nt: TGCAGTGCGCAAGGACAGGGCTTATACGAGCAGTACTTC
abundance: NA; v_gene: TRBV12-3/TRBV12-4; j_gene: TRBJ1-6; d_gene: NA; CDR3aa: CASSSTPTGDNSPLHF; CDR3nt: TGTGCCAGCAGTTCAACTCCGACAGGAGATAATTCACCCCTCCACTTT
abundance: NA; v_gene: TRBV20-1; j_gene: TRBJ1-1; d_gene: NA; CDR3aa: CSAGEQNTEAFF; CDR3nt: TGCAGTGCAGGAGAGCAGAACACTGAAGCTTTCTTT
abundance: many; v_gene: TRBV2; j_gene: TRBJ2-1; d_gene: TRBD1; CDR3aa: CAGRDRNYNEQFF; CDR3nt: TGTGCCGGCCGGGACAGAAACTACAATGAGCAGTTCTTC
abundance: NA; v_gene: TRBV7-3; j_gene: TRBJ2-7; d_gene: NA; CDR3aa: CASSLAVGLDPTYEQYF; CDR3nt: TGTGCCAGCAGCTTAGCGGTAGGACTCGATCCTACCTACGAGCAGTACTTC
abundance: once; v_gene: TRBV19; j_gene: TRBJ1-4; d_gene: NA; CDR3aa: CASSIGIATNEKLFF; CDR3nt: TGTGCCAGTAGTATCGGTATCGCAACTAATGAAAAACTGTTTTTT
abundance: many; v_gene: TRBV5-1; j_gene: TRBJ2-3; d_gene: NA; CDR3aa: CASNGNQGDTQYF; CDR3nt: TGCGCCAGCAACGGAAACCAGGGAGATACGCAGTATTTT
abundance: few; v_gene: TRBV19; j_gene: TRBJ2-7; d_gene: NA; CDR3aa: CASKESEHFTYEQYF; CDR3nt: TGTGCCAGTAAAGAATCGGAACATTTTACCTACGAGCAGTACTTC